Each of the 30 T cell receptor beta chains below was sequenced from the same sample in a study of shared clonotypes between healthy human individuals. Profiling relied on immunoSEQ multiplex PCR, and the TCRdb table lists in-frame clones only, not all of them. The table lists roughly 490,000 clones, approximately 80% of them singletons. Sequencing was performed on PBMCs. The receptors derive from a woman aged 35 to 49 in good health. Some clones in this sample may be carry-over from other donors' samples.

As for this clone: The sample contains more than one DNA sequence encoding this CDR3. V is TRBV5-1 and J is TRBJ2-5; 8 nucleotides agree with TRBD1. V lost 0 bases to trimming and J lost 3 bases; unmatched junction nucleotides: 1. The CDR3 runs 14 residues. Germline values: CDR1 SGHRS, CDR2 YFSETQ. The CDR3 nucleotides read TGCGCCAGCAGCTTGGGACAGGGGAAAGAGACCCAGTACTTC. It translates to CASSLGQGKETQYF. Drawing the rest from reference TRBV5-1 and TRBJ2-5, the complete variable domain is KAGVTQTPRYLIKTRGQQVTLSCSPISGHRSVSWYQQTPGQGLQFLFEYFSETQRNKGNFPGRFSGRQFSNSRSEMNVSTLELGDSALYLCASSLGQGKETQYFGPGTRLLVL.

Points on this clone: With a much larger clone just one base away, this may be a read error. This chain joins TRBV2 and TRBJ2-3; 7 nucleotides align to TRBD2. Germline assignment: CDR1 SNHLY and CDR2 FYNNEI. The length of the CDR3 is 16 residues. CDR3: CAGSPSGGRYTDTQYF. The CDR3 DNA is TGTGCCGGCAGCCCCTCGGGAGGCCGATACACAGATACGCAGTATTTT.

Concerning this clone itself: Mismatch with germline at one junction end may stem from a read error. V gene TRBV6-1 combines with J gene TRBJ1-2, with D possibly matching TRBD1 (5 bases). The germline gives CDR1 MNHNS, CDR2 SASEGT. The CDR3 is made up of 13 amino acids. The CDR3 nucleotides read TGTGCCATCAGTGAGGCGGGGGGATATGACTACACCTTC. Amino acids: CAISEAGGYDYTF.

This clone has just one count. The chain employs TRBV19 and TRBJ2-1; D is unresolved. V was clipped by 6 bases and J by 0 bases, with 15 bases between them. The germline V gene encodes CDR1 LNHDA and CDR2 SQIVND (reference sequence). This CDR3 has 16 residues. The CDR3 DNA reads as TGTGCCAGTAGGCAGACGGGTCCTAGCTCCTACAATGAGCAGTTCTTC. This gives the protein CASRQTGPSSYNEQFF.

This clone was found many times. The chain employs TRBV5-4 and TRBJ2-5; the D gene is possibly TRBD1 (5 bases). V was cut by 4 bases and J by 4 bases, with 20 bases left in between. The CDR3 is 16 residues long. Germline V lookup: CDR1 SGHNT, CDR2 YYREEE (reference sequence). CDR3 region: CASSRSGREIAETQYF. The DNA for the CDR3 is TGTGCCAGCAGCCGGTCGGGCAGGGAAATCGCAGAGACCCAGTACTTC.

The chain combines TRBV14 with TRBJ2-1; D is perhaps TRBD1 or TRBD2 (5 bases each). The CDR3 loop spans 16 amino acids. Trimming cost V 4 bases and J 4 bases, with 17 bases left between them. Germline assignment: CDR1 SGHDN and CDR2 FVKESK. CDR3 sequence reads: CASSPLRGDFYNEQFF. The DNA for the CDR3 is TGTGCCAGCAGCCCCTTGAGGGGAGACTTTTACAATGAGCAGTTCTTC.

The chain combines TRBV29-1 with TRBJ2-7; 9 bases are shared with TRBD1. The CDR3 is made up of 13 amino acids. V lost 6 bases, J lost 5 bases, and 8 bases stayed unmatched. Looked up from germline, CDR1 is SQVTM and CDR2 is ANQGSEA. The CDR3: CSVVRTGVDEQYF. The CDR3 bases are TGCAGCGTAGTTCGGACAGGGGTTGACGAGCAGTACTTC.

This sequence joins TRBV18 and TRBJ2-7, with D possibly called TRBD1 or TRBD2 (6 bases each). CDR3 length equals 13 residues. CDR1 is KGHSH, CDR2 LQKENI, per germline. V was trimmed by 5 bases and J by 4 bases, leaving 12 bases between them. As DNA, the CDR3 is TGTGCCAGCTCAACAGGGAGCGGGTACGAGCAGTACTTC. Residues: CASSTGSGYEQYF.

This chain's CDR3 is CASSLGTGGPYGYTF. The DNA of the CDR3 is TGTGCCAGCAGCTTAGGGACAGGGGGGCCCTATGGCTACACCTTC. This chain links TRBV7-9 with TRBJ1-2; 10 nucleotides match TRBD1. After removal of 1 base from V and 4 bases from J, the junction contained 3 bases not matched to a gene. Per germline, CDR1 SEHNR and CDR2 FQNEAQ (reference sequence). This CDR3 region has 15 residues.

The chain uses TRBV19 and TRBJ1-5, with D uncertain. The CDR3 has 13 residues. With 6 bases removed from V and 4 bases from J, the gap between germline ends came to 10 bases. Per germline, CDR1 LNHDA and CDR2 SQIVND (reference sequence). CDR3 nucleotides: TGTGCCAGTAGCGGAAAGAGGAATCAGCCCCAGCATTTT. Translation: CASSGKRNQPQHF.

The CDR3 protein is CASRPVSGANVLTF. The CDR3 DNA reads TGCGCCAGCAGACCAGTCTCTGGGGCCAACGTCCTGACTTTC. The V gene is TRBV10-2, the J gene TRBJ2-6; no reliable D call. The CDR3 loop spans 14 amino acids. V gave up 6 bases and J gave up 0 bases, with 6 bases separating them. Germline CDR1 reads WSHSY; CDR2 reads SAAADI.

The chain uses TRBV19 and TRBJ2-6, with D uncertain. Trimming stripped 5 bases from V and 4 bases from J, with 12 bases between. This CDR3 spans 15 amino acids. Germline loops: CDR1 LNHDA, CDR2 SQIVND (reference sequence). The DNA of the CDR3 is TGTGCCAGTAGTCTACAGCCTACGGGGGCCAACGTCCTGACTTTC. Protein sequence: CASSLQPTGANVLTF.

As to this clone: Different DNA sequences within this sample yield the same CDR3. The chain has TRBV28 and TRBJ1-2; perhaps TRBD1 as D (5 bases). The CDR3 totals 12 residues. Trimming stripped 2 bases from V and 4 bases from J, with 5 bases between. Per the germline V gene, CDR1 is MDHEN and CDR2 is SYDVKM. CDR3 DNA sequence: TGTGCCAGCAGTTTAAGGGGCTATGGCTACACCTTC. It translates to CASSLRGYGYTF.

The chain combines TRBV13 with TRBJ2-7; 11 bases agree with TRBD2. The germline V gene has CDR1 PRHDT and CDR2 FYEKMQ (reference sequence). V shed 0 bases, J shed 5 bases, and the junction held 6 bases outside the gene matches. This CDR3 has 16 amino acids. The CDR3 region is CASSLGVAGGLNEQYF. The CDR3 DNA is TGTGCCAGCAGCTTAGGCGTAGCGGGAGGGCTCAACGAGCAGTACTTC.

This clone was counted many times. Other nucleotide sequences from this sample produce the same CDR3. This chain links TRBV4-2 with TRBJ2-2, with D perhaps being TRBD1 or TRBD2 (5 bases each). Trimming removed 0 bases at V and 10 bases at J, with 15 bases between. The CDR3 is made up of 15 amino acids. The germline V gene encodes CDR1 LGHNA and CDR2 YNFKEQ. This chain's CDR3 is CASSQDDGGVVELFF. The CDR3 DNA reads TGTGCCAGCAGCCAAGATGATGGGGGAGTTGTGGAGCTGTTTTTT.

The rearrangement joins TRBV11-2 to TRBJ2-7, with D possibly TRBD2 on 6 matching bases. CDR1 is SGHAT, CDR2 FQNNGV, per germline. CDR3 size: 13 residues. V lost 3 bases and J lost 6, with 12 bases in between. The CDR3 loop reads CASSFDGGSEQYF. CDR3 nucleotide sequence: TGTGCCAGCAGCTTCGACGGGGGATCCGAGCAGTACTTC.

This chain links TRBV5-1 with TRBJ1-4, with a tentative D call TRBD1 (5 bases). The germline V gene encodes CDR1 SGHRS and CDR2 YFSETQ. V lost 1 base and J lost 5, with 12 bases in between. There are 15 residues in the CDR3. The CDR3 DNA reads TGCGCCAGCAGCTTGAACGGGGGTGAAAATGAAAAACTGTTTTTT. Its protein is CASSLNGGENEKLFF.

This CDR3 is CASSVGGRAGETQYF. The CDR3 DNA is TGTGCCAGCAGCGTCGGCGGGAGGGCCGGGGAGACCCAGTACTTC. V and J are TRBV9 and TRBJ2-5; TRBD2 matches at 9 bases. V lost 2 bases, J lost 5 bases, and 7 bases stayed unmatched. The CDR3 extends over 15 amino acids. CDR1 and CDR2 from the germline V gene are SGDLS and YYNGEE.

The sample holds a few counts of this clone. This sample also contains other DNA sequences that code for the same CDR3. The chain employs TRBV19 and TRBJ2-1; 8 nucleotides align to TRBD2. Trimming at V came to 5 bases and at J to 0 bases, leaving 6 bases not matched to a gene. CDR3 size: 16 residues. CDR1 and CDR2 from the germline V gene are LNHDA and SQIVND (reference sequence). Written as DNA, the CDR3 is TGTGCCAGTAGTCTTCTAGCGGGCCGCTCCTACAATGAGCAGTTCTTC. It encodes CASSLLAGRSYNEQFF.

As concerns this clone: Mismatch with germline at one junction end may stem from a read error. The chain recombines TRBV29-1 with TRBJ2-3; 7 bases fit TRBD2. The germline V gene encodes CDR1 SQVTM and CDR2 ANQGSEA. The CDR3 contains 14 residues. CDR3 in amino acids: CSVEGHTSVDTQYF. For the CDR3, the DNA is TGCAGCGTCGAAGGTCATACTAGCGTGGATACGCAGTATTTT.

The V call is TRBV7-3, the J call TRBJ2-7; D is unclear. The CDR3 sequence is 14 residues long. V lost 4 bases and J 4 bases, leaving 14 bases between the germline ends. Looked up from germline, CDR1 is SGHTA and CDR2 is FQGTGA. For the CDR3, the DNA is TGTGCCAGCAGCTCCCTAGAGGTTTCGTACGAGCAGTACTTC. Translating gives CASSSLEVSYEQYF. The full variable domain, its missing parts supplied by reference TRBV7-3 and TRBJ2-7, is GAGVSQTPSNKVTEKGKYVELRCDPISGHTALYWYRQSLGQGPEFLIYFQGTGAADDSGLPNDRFFAVRPEGSVSTLKIQRTERGDSAVYLCASSSLEVSYEQYFGPGTRLTVT.

This chain uses TRBV30 with TRBJ2-5; TRBD1 matches 7 bases. V shed 3 bases and J 4 bases; nucleotides not matched to a gene: 8. This CDR3 has 14 residues. Germline V gives CDR1 GTSNPN, CDR2 SVGIG (reference sequence). This CDR3 is CAWRRVAGGETQYF. As DNA, the CDR3 is TGTGCCTGGAGGAGGGTGGCAGGGGGAGAGACCCAGTACTTC.

The V and J genes are TRBV7-2 and TRBJ2-5, with 8 bases lining up with TRBD2. There are 16 residues in the CDR3. CDR1 SGHTA and CDR2 FQGNSA come from the germline V gene. V lost 0 bases, J lost 2 bases, and 5 bases stayed unmatched. This chain's CDR3 is CASSLAVTSVQETQYF. The CDR3 region has the DNA TGTGCCAGCAGCTTAGCGGTGACTAGCGTGCAAGAGACCCAGTACTTC.

The genes are TRBV19 and TRBJ2-2; D remains ambiguous. This CDR3 is 15 amino acids long. V was clipped by 4 bases and J by 0 bases, with 9 bases between them. Germline V gene lookup returns CDR1 LNHDA and CDR2 SQIVND (reference sequence). The CDR3 sequence: CASSKRAPNTGELFF. CDR3 DNA sequence: TGTGCCAGTAGTAAGCGCGCCCCGAACACCGGGGAGCTGTTTTTT.

This chain connects TRBV11-2 to TRBJ2-7, with D unresolved. V lost 2 bases to trimming and J lost 2 bases, with 10 bases between them. Germline lookup yields CDR1 SGHAT and CDR2 FQNNGV. The CDR3 has 14 residues. The CDR3 DNA reads TGTGCCAGCAGCTTACAGGTGTCGACCTACGAGCAGTACTTC. It specifies CASSLQVSTYEQYF.

The V gene is TRBV7-2, the J gene TRBJ1-1, with D uncertain. V shed 2 bases and J shed 5 bases, with 15 bases lying between them. Germline loops: CDR1 SGHTA, CDR2 FQGNSA. The CDR3 covers 15 residues. The DNA of the CDR3 is TGTGCCAGCAGCTTACCTCCTGAAGGAGCAACTGAAGCTTTCTTT. Protein product: CASSLPPEGATEAFF.

The V call is TRBV6-5, the J call TRBJ2-7; TRBD2 agrees at 13 bases. Germline CDR1 and CDR2: MNHEY and SVGAGI. This CDR3 has 15 amino acids. Trimming at V came to 6 bases and at J to 2 bases, leaving 4 bases not matched to a gene. The CDR3 DNA is TGTGCCAGCAGATTCGGGACTAGCGGGACCTACGAGCAGTACTTC. Its protein is CASRFGTSGTYEQYF.

Concerning this clone: A much larger clone lies a single base off, so this may be a read error. The chain links TRBV7-2 to TRBJ1-2; the D is unclear. Germline lookup yields CDR1 SGHTA and CDR2 FQGNSA. CDR3 length: 12 residues. V dropped 3 bases and J dropped 4 bases, with 6 bases sitting between them. CDR3 residues: CASSLGSYGYTF. CDR3 coding DNA: TGTGCCAGCAGCTTGGGCAGCTATGGCTACACCTTC.

This clone has just one count. The chain recombines TRBV7-2 with TRBJ1-1, with D perhaps TRBD1 (5 bases). V was cut by 1 base and J by 6 bases, with 9 bases left in between. Germline V CDR1 and CDR2: SGHTA, FQGNSA. This CDR3 has 13 amino acids. The CDR3 DNA reads as TGTGCCAGCAGCTTAGGGGTGGGGGCTGAAGCTTTCTTT. Amino acid sequence: CASSLGVGAEAFF.

The chain combines TRBV10-3 with TRBJ2-2, with D tentatively TRBD1 (7 bases). The germline V gene encodes CDR1 ENHRY and CDR2 SYGVKD. The V end was cut by 8 bases, the J end by 1 base, with 14 bases between. The CDR3 is 15 residues long. The CDR3 reads CAIGSQGGNTGELFF. The CDR3 DNA follows: TGTGCCATCGGGTCTCAGGGGGGGAACACCGGGGAGCTGTTTTTT.